Each of the 19 T cell receptor beta chains below was sequenced from the same sample in a study of T cell responses to AZD1222 COVID-19 vaccine. Clones were read by immunoSEQ multiplex PCR, and TCRdb kept only the in-frame ones, dropping some. The sample lists about 140,000 clones, more than 85% occurring once. The sequencing used peripheral blood, collected after recovery from COVID-19. The receptor source for this set is an adult who had recovered from COVID-19.

V gene TRBV28 combines with J gene TRBJ2-3, with 7 bases lining up with TRBD2. CDR3 length: 15 amino acids. Germline trimming cut 6 bases from V and 5 bases from J; bases unmatched to any gene: 11. The germline CDR1 and CDR2 sequences are MDHEN and SYDVKM. CDR3 nucleotides: TGTGCCAGCAGCCAGGCGGGAGAGGGAGGAGATACGCAGTATTTT. This sequence encodes CASSQAGEGGDTQYF.

Only a few counts were recorded for this clone. This chain links TRBV5-4 with TRBJ1-2, with D perhaps TRBD1 (5 bases). CDR3 length equals 14 residues. Germline V gives CDR1 SGHNT, CDR2 YYREEE (reference sequence). V shed 2 bases and J shed 5 bases, with 13 bases lying between them. The CDR3 loop is CASSFFGGIYGYTF. In DNA form, the CDR3 reads TGTGCCAGCAGCTTCTTCGGGGGGATATATGGCTACACCTTC.

The chain links TRBV28 to TRBJ2-3; the match to TRBD2 covers 8 bases. V dropped 6 bases and J dropped 0; count of bases not matched to a gene: 8. The CDR3 runs to 16 residues. Germline V gene data show CDR1 as MDHEN and CDR2 as SYDVKM. Written as DNA, the CDR3 is TGTGCCAGCAGAACAGCGGGGGCTCCGAGCACAGATACGCAGTATTTT. Protein sequence: CASRTAGAPSTDTQYF.

This clone showed up just once. The J gene is TRBJ2-3, the V gene TRBV4-2; D unresolved. The germline V and J ends were trimmed by 6 bases and 1 base, with 2 bases remaining between them. This CDR3 spans 11 amino acids. The germline V gene encodes CDR1 LGHNA and CDR2 YNFKEQ. The CDR3: CASRRTDTQYF. CDR3 nucleotides: TGTGCCAGCAGGCGCACAGATACGCAGTATTTT.

This clone was observed a few times. The genes are TRBV5-1 and TRBJ2-7; 10 nucleotides match TRBD1. Losses at the gene ends were 4 bases for V and 3 bases for J; bases not matched to a gene: 4. The length of the CDR3 is 14 residues. Germline assignment: CDR1 SGHRS and CDR2 YFSETQ. The CDR3, as DNA: TGCGCCAGCAGCCGGGACAGGGGAGGCTACGAGCAGTACTTC. Its translation: CASSRDRGGYEQYF.

The V gene is TRBV28, the J gene TRBJ2-7, with 10 nucleotides matching TRBD1. V lost 2 bases to trimming and J lost 3 bases; unmatched junction nucleotides: 4. CDR1 is MDHEN and CDR2 is SYDVKM in the germline V gene. The CDR3 loop spans 15 amino acids. The CDR3 sequence is CASSLAGTGDYEQYF. For the CDR3, the DNA is TGTGCCAGCAGTTTAGCCGGGACAGGGGACTACGAGCAGTACTTC.

DNA of the CDR3: TGTGCCAGCAGCTTAACCCCGACAGGGAATTCACCCCTCCACTTT. As protein: CASSLTPTGNSPLHF. The genes are TRBV7-2 and TRBJ1-6, with 7 bases identical to TRBD1. The CDR3 runs 15 residues. The V gene end was trimmed by 2 bases and the J gene end by 7 bases; junction bases not matched to a gene: 5. In germline, CDR1 is SGHTA, CDR2 FQGNSA.

The rearrangement links TRBV5-4 to TRBJ2-7; 13 bases are shared with TRBD2. From germline, CDR1 is SGHNT and CDR2 YYREEE (reference sequence). The V and J ends lost 8 bases and 2 bases, in that order; junction bases with no gene match: 10. This CDR3 has 16 residues. CDR3 in amino acids: CARELAGGQAPYEQYF. The DNA of the CDR3 is TGTGCCAGGGAACTAGCGGGAGGGCAGGCGCCCTACGAGCAGTACTTC.

V gene TRBV4-2 combines with J gene TRBJ1-6; D is unclear. Trimming removed 4 bases from V and 6 bases from J, with 16 bases in between. The CDR3 consists of 16 residues. CDR1 is LGHNA, CDR2 YNFKEQ, per germline. The CDR3: CASSPSSDGGNSPLHF. The CDR3 DNA follows: TGTGCCAGCAGCCCCTCGAGCGACGGAGGTAATTCACCCCTCCACTTT.

The chain couples TRBV20-1 to TRBJ2-7; 8 nucleotides line up with TRBD2. Germline CDR1 and CDR2: DFQATT and SNEGSKA (reference sequence). V gave up 3 bases and J gave up 5 bases; unmatched junction bases: 12. The CDR3 is 15 residues long. Here the CDR3 reads CSASNPHSGTNEQYF. The CDR3 DNA sequence: TGCAGTGCTAGTAACCCTCATAGCGGGACCAACGAGCAGTACTTC.

The chain joins TRBV19 to TRBJ1-5; no firm D call. V lost 1 base, J lost 4 bases, and 17 bases lay in between. The CDR3 has 17 amino acids. Germline V gene lookup returns CDR1 LNHDA and CDR2 SQIVND (reference sequence). CDR3 amino acids: CASSIGRSRKPNQPQHF. The CDR3 nucleotides read TGTGCCAGTAGTATAGGACGAAGTAGAAAGCCTAATCAGCCCCAGCATTTT.

This chain connects TRBV4-1 to TRBJ1-1; 7 bases fit TRBD1. The J segment lost 1 base and the V segment lost 5 bases, leaving 4 bases of the junction unmatched. Looked up from germline, CDR1 is MGHRA and CDR2 is YSYEKL. The CDR3 is 14 amino acids. In nucleotides, the CDR3 is TGCGCCAGCAGCAGGGGGCCCCGGAACACTGAAGCTTTCTTT. Protein: CASSRGPRNTEAFF.

The rearrangement links TRBV5-1 to TRBJ2-3, with TRBD2 matching over 8 bases. The trim removed 5 bases at V and 0 bases at J, leaving 11 bases unmatched. Germline V lookup: CDR1 SGHRS, CDR2 YFSETQ. The CDR3 contains 17 residues. CDR3 protein: CASSLNQRGSSTDTQYF. DNA for the CDR3: TGCGCCAGCAGTTTGAACCAGCGGGGGTCTAGCACAGATACGCAGTATTTT. Full variable domain (missing parts from reference TRBV5-1 and TRBJ2-3): KAGVTQTPRYLIKTRGQQVTLSCSPISGHRSVSWYQQTPGQGLQFLFEYFSETQRNKGNFPGRFSGRQFSNSRSEMNVSTLELGDSALYLCASSLNQRGSSTDTQYFGPGTRLTVL.

This clone showed up just a few times. This chain connects TRBV20-1 to TRBJ1-4; 7 bases are a match to TRBD1. V was clipped by 6 bases and J by 8 bases; unmatched bases: 12. CDR1 and CDR2 (germline): DFQATT, SNEGSKA (reference sequence). The CDR3 extends over 14 amino acids. CDR3 residues: CSASQQGRNEKLFF. As DNA, the CDR3 is TGCAGTGCCAGTCAACAGGGGCGTAACGAAAAACTGTTTTTT.

The CDR3 sequence is CASRDRRLYGYTF. Here the CDR3 DNA reads TGTGCCAGCAGGGACCGACGCCTCTATGGCTACACCTTC. The chain is built from TRBV28 and TRBJ1-2; D call uncertain. Germline CDR1 is MDHEN and CDR2 is SYDVKM. V was shortened by 6 bases and J by 4 bases, with 12 bases between the two germline ends. This CDR3 contains 13 residues.

The chain combines TRBV30 with TRBJ2-5; no firm D call. The CDR3 length is 12 residues. Between the trimmed V and J ends, which lost 2 bases and 4 bases, there was a span of 8 bases. CDR1 GTSNPN and CDR2 SVGIG come from the germline V gene (reference sequence). The CDR3 here is CAWSPQLETQYF. The CDR3 coding sequence is TGTGCCTGGAGTCCCCAGTTAGAGACCCAGTACTTC.

Comment on this clone: Compared with germline, one end of the junction differs, possibly owing to a read error. J is TRBJ1-1 and V is TRBV7-7, with D hard to call. CDR1 is SSHAT and CDR2 is FNYEAQ in the germline V gene (reference sequence). The CDR3 runs 13 residues. The CDR3 here is CASSLDVYTEAFF. CDR3 bases: TGTGCTAGCAGCTTAGACGTATACACTGAAGCTTTCTTT.

The chain is built from TRBV18 and TRBJ2-7; D is undetermined. The CDR3 has 14 residues. Germline lookup yields CDR1 KGHSH and CDR2 LQKENI. V dropped 5 bases and J dropped 0 bases, with 11 bases sitting between them. CDR3 in amino acids: CASSSDMSSYEQYF. Here the CDR3 DNA reads TGTGCCAGCTCATCAGACATGAGCTCCTACGAGCAGTACTTC.

The chain has TRBV5-1 and TRBJ2-3; 11 bases align to TRBD2. CDR1 SGHRS and CDR2 YFSETQ come from the germline V gene. V lost 4 bases and J lost 0; bases outside the gene matches: 10. The CDR3 is made up of 18 amino acids. CDR3 region: CASSPGTSGYFSTDTQYF. CDR3 DNA sequence: TGCGCCAGCAGCCCCGGGACTAGCGGATATTTTAGCACAGATACGCAGTATTTT.